The TCR beta chain described here comes from a study of radiation and T cells in renal cell carcinoma. Points from the study as a whole: Top tumor clonotypes rose in blood 2 weeks post-radiation, then contracted. Pretreatment tumor biopsies were lacking, so baseline clonotypes are unknown.

Indicated time point: blood 4 weeks post-SBRT, at nephrectomy. Sample treatment: 15 Gy SBRT to primary tumor, nephrectomy 4 weeks later. Nephrectomy followed 15 Gy stereotactic body radiation by 4 weeks. After SBRT, blood was collected at 2 and 4 weeks, plus baseline. Remarks on this clone: Its antigen is not identified.

Clones were read by immunoSEQ multiplex PCR, and TCRdb kept only the in-frame ones, dropping some. Here the sample spans about 170,000 clones, roughly 90% being singletons. This specimen consisted of blood, obtained from a patient whose treatment included radiotherapy and nephrectomy. This clonotype was sampled from a woman aged 50 to 65 with renal cell carcinoma.

CDR3 sequence reads: CASSEGVGAVLETQYF. The CDR3 nucleotides are TGTGCCAGCAGCGAGGGAGTGGGGGCCGTTCTCGAGACCCAGTACTTC. The chain links TRBV9 to TRBJ2-5, with a tentative D call TRBD1 (6 bases). The CDR3 is made up of 16 amino acids. V was clipped by 3 bases and J by 5 bases, with 20 bases between them. The V gene's germline CDR1 is SGDLS and CDR2 YYNGEE.